This passage covers 10 T cell receptor beta chains from one sample sequenced in a study of T cell clones after liver transplantation. The table came from immunoSEQ multiplex PCR; TCRdb's copy has only in-frame clones and leaves some out. The data contain about 71,000 clones, 80% of them singletons. The specimen comprised CD4+ T cells from blood, sampled 12 months after liver transplant. These TCRs come from a human patient who received a liver transplant. A subset of T cells may come from the graft donor.

This clone was counted a single time. The chain uses TRBV7-2 and TRBJ2-5; tentatively, D is TRBD1 or TRBD2 (5 bases each). The CDR3 sequence is 15 residues long. V gave up 7 bases and J gave up 3 bases, with 18 bases separating them. CDR1 and CDR2 from the germline V gene are SGHTA and FQGNSA. This CDR3 reads CASTLEGNEKETQYF. DNA for the CDR3: TGTGCCAGCACCCTCGAGGGGAATGAAAAAGAGACCCAGTACTTC.

The rearrangement links TRBV5-1 to TRBJ2-3; D remains ambiguous. V lost 5 bases and J 1 base, leaving 17 bases between the germline ends. Germline values: CDR1 SGHRS, CDR2 YFSETQ. This CDR3 comprises 16 residues. DNA of the CDR3: TGCGCCAGCAGACAGAGTCCGTCCGTACGCACAGATACGCAGTATTTT. Translated, it gives CASRQSPSVRTDTQYF.

The chain has TRBV6-1 and TRBJ1-5, with D possibly matching TRBD1 (5 bases). Trimming took off 0 bases at V and 3 bases at J, with 18 bases between the two ends. Germline CDR1 is MNHNS and CDR2 is SASEGT. There are 18 residues in the CDR3. CDR3 nucleotide sequence: TGTGCCAGCAGTGAAGCGCTTCGGGGGAGGCAAGTCAATCAGCCCCAGCATTTT. The encoded protein is CASSEALRGRQVNQPQHF.

The rearrangement uses TRBV5-1 and TRBJ2-1; 13 bases line up with TRBD2. Losses at the gene ends were 2 bases for V and 7 bases for J; bases not matched to a gene: 6. The germline CDR1 and CDR2 sequences are SGHRS and YFSETQ. The CDR3 extends over 16 amino acids. The CDR3 nucleotides read TGCGCCAGCAGCTTCCCCCGGACTAGCGGGAGAAATGAGCAGTTCTTC. As protein: CASSFPRTSGRNEQFF.

The gene calls are TRBV6-1 and TRBJ2-1; a possible D gene is TRBD2 (6 bases). CDR1 and CDR2 from the germline V gene are MNHNS and SASEGT. This CDR3 has 18 amino acids. Trimming cost V 0 bases and J 0 bases, with 15 bases left between them. DNA of the CDR3: TGTGCCAGCAGTGAAGCGAACCTAGCGCAGAGCTCCTACAATGAGCAGTTCTTC. It translates to CASSEANLAQSSYNEQFF.

This rearrangement joins TRBV19 to TRBJ1-1; TRBD1 matches at 9 bases. CDR3 length equals 15 residues. The trim removed 7 bases at V and 4 bases at J, leaving 10 bases unmatched. Germline V gene sequence: CDR1 LNHDA, CDR2 SQIVND (reference sequence). The CDR3 here is CASISMGTGSTEAFF. In nucleotides, the CDR3 is TGTGCCAGTATCTCTATGGGGACAGGGAGCACTGAAGCTTTCTTT.

This chain connects TRBV18 to TRBJ1-1; D unclear. The CDR3 loop spans 13 amino acids. V was cut by 3 bases and J by 4 bases, with 9 bases left in between. The V gene's germline CDR1 is KGHSH and CDR2 LQKENI. The DNA of the CDR3 is TGTGCCAGCTCACCGTTCCGGGGCACTGAAGCTTTCTTT. Translation gives CASSPFRGTEAFF.

The chain employs TRBV4-1 and TRBJ1-5; D may be TRBD1 (5 bases). Trimming took 2 bases from V and 6 from J, leaving 8 bases between them. This CDR3 region has 13 residues. The germline V gene has CDR1 MGHRA and CDR2 YSYEKL. CDR3: CASSQNRGQPQHF. The CDR3 DNA follows: TGCGCCAGCAGCCAAAATAGGGGTCAGCCCCAGCATTTT.

The J gene is TRBJ1-2, the V gene TRBV30, with unresolved D. V was clipped by 1 base and J by 4 bases, with 7 bases between them. The CDR3 consists of 12 residues. Germline-derived CDR1 and CDR2 are GTSNPN and SVGIG (reference sequence). CDR3 sequence reads: CAWSEYGYGYTF. CDR3 nucleotides: TGTGCCTGGAGTGAGTACGGCTATGGCTACACCTTC.

A single count supports this clone. V is TRBV5-1 and J is TRBJ2-7, with D unresolved. Germline CDR1 and CDR2: SGHRS and YFSETQ. The CDR3 runs 16 residues. The V and J ends lost 0 bases and 4 bases respectively, with 17 bases between them. Here the CDR3 reads CASSLDQISGPYEQYF. In DNA, the CDR3 is TGCGCCAGCAGCTTGGACCAAATCTCGGGCCCTTACGAGCAGTACTTC.